This T cell receptor beta chain was recovered during a study of low-dose radiotherapy and immunotherapy resistance in tumors. Study-level information: On an every-two-weeks schedule, patients received intravenous nivolumab 240 mg, along with ipilimumab 1 mg/kg every six weeks.

Both TCRalpha and TCRbeta chains were reverse transcribed with V-gene-specific primers. TCR amplification involved about 20 PCR cycles with a constant-region primer and V-primer adapter. TCRdb analysed the reads with MiXCR anew, one entry per CDR3 protein. The sample carries 75,000 to 95,000 distinct CDR3 sequences, approximately 19% recorded once. Time point indicated: before trial treatment. The sequence derives from a male donor with prostate cancer. The sample in question was PBMCs, obtained before treatment.

The CDR3 sequence: CSALHTLGDIQYF. CDR3 nucleotide sequence: TGCAGTGCTCTACATACGCTCGGGGACATTCAGTACTTC. The chain employs TRBV20-1 and TRBJ2-4; D may be TRBD2 (5 bases). V was pared by 5 bases and J by 8 bases, with 16 bases between. CDR1 is DFQATT, CDR2 SNEGSKA, per germline (reference sequence). This CDR3 has 13 amino acids.